This T cell receptor beta chain was sequenced in a study of T cells after yellow fever vaccination. The overall study: It was SMART-Seq v4 Ultra Low Input that prepared the fractions with low cell numbers. Broader study findings: Clones from primary vaccination mostly reappeared after the booster (around 96% CD4, approximately 91% CD8).

Germline V lookup: CDR1 DFQATT, CDR2 SNEGSKA (reference sequence). The CDR3 is 15 residues long. After removal of 5 bases from V and 0 bases from J, the junction contained 7 bases not matched to a gene. TCR cDNA was made by 5'RACE template switching, adding a universal primer site and UMIs. TCRdb independently ran MiXCR on the 5' RACE reads; one entry per CDR3 protein. The repertoire holds hundreds of thousands of distinct CDR3 sequences, with roughly 12% as singletons. This clonotype was seen more than once but under ten times. Its target is not known. J is TRBJ1-5 and V is TRBV20-1; 7 bases fit TRBD1. This receptor was taken from a man in his thirties or forties who received the YFV17D yellow fever vaccine. This specimen was PBMCs, taken on the day of the yellow fever booster vaccination. The CDR3 DNA reads TGCAGTGCTCCCCCGAGGGGGCATAGCAATCAGCCCCAGCATTTT. Translation: CSAPPRGHSNQPQHF.